Shown below are 24 T cell receptor beta chains from a single sample sequenced in a study of cytomegalovirus exposure and HLA in healthy donors. The study ran its PCR with 60 Vbeta and 13 Jbeta primers. Sequencing was performed with immunoSEQ multiplex PCR; in TCRdb, only in-frame clones are kept and a portion is missing. The data show about 190,000 clones, around nine tenths seen once. Sequencing input: PBMCs. The receptors originated from a woman in her thirties in good health and CMV-seronegative.

This clone showed up just a few times. The rearrangement joins TRBV6-5 to TRBJ2-4; 10 bases are a match to TRBD1. The germline V gene encodes CDR1 MNHEY and CDR2 SVGAGI. Trimming took 4 bases from V and 8 from J; bases not matched to a gene: 2. This CDR3 is 13 amino acids long. CDR3 sequence reads: CASSLDRGDIQYF. The CDR3 DNA reads as TGTGCCAGCAGTTTGGACAGGGGGGACATTCAGTACTTC.

The rearrangement uses TRBV20-1 and TRBJ1-1; a weak D match, TRBD1 (6 bases). Germline assignment: CDR1 DFQATT and CDR2 SNEGSKA (reference sequence). The CDR3 is made up of 8 amino acids. CDR3 sequence reads: CSPQGTFF. In DNA, the CDR3 is TGCAGCCCACAGGGAACTTTCTTT.

The rearrangement joins TRBV28 to TRBJ1-2; 11 nucleotides match TRBD1. Germline lookup yields CDR1 MDHEN and CDR2 SYDVKM. This CDR3 comprises 17 residues. J lost 2 bases, V lost 6 bases, and 11 bases had no gene match. The CDR3 region has the DNA TGTGCCAGCAGGACCCCCCGGGGACAGGGGGACAACTATGGCTACACCTTC. Encoded protein: CASRTPRGQGDNYGYTF.

The chain joins TRBV2 to TRBJ2-5; 9 bases line up with TRBD2. J was trimmed by 4 bases and V by 5 bases; bases with no gene match: 2. CDR1 is SNHLY, CDR2 FYNNEI, per germline. This CDR3 spans 13 amino acids. The CDR3 loop is CASSLAGLETQYF. For the CDR3, the DNA is TGTGCCAGCAGTCTAGCGGGGTTAGAGACCCAGTACTTC.

V is TRBV5-1 and J is TRBJ2-1, with D possibly TRBD2 on 7 matching bases. Trimming took 2 bases from V and 4 from J, leaving 28 bases between them. The length of the CDR3 is 20 residues. Germline CDR1 SGHRS, CDR2 YFSETQ. The CDR3 nucleotides read TGCGCCAGCAGCTTACTATATCGGGGGGCCCAGGCATTTTTGTACAATGAGCAGTTCTTC. As protein: CASSLLYRGAQAFLYNEQFF.

The chain couples TRBV19 to TRBJ1-1; 7 nucleotides agree with TRBD1. V gave up 5 bases and J gave up 0 bases; unmatched junction bases: 6. This CDR3 is built from 15 residues. The V gene's germline CDR1 is LNHDA and CDR2 SQIVND (reference sequence). The CDR3 region is CASSLTGVMNTEAFF. DNA for the CDR3: TGTGCCAGTAGTTTAACAGGGGTCATGAACACTGAAGCTTTCTTT.

This chain connects TRBV28 to TRBJ2-1; 11 nucleotides line up with TRBD1. J gave up 7 bases and V 7 bases, and 3 bases lay outside the gene matches. The germline V gene encodes CDR1 MDHEN and CDR2 SYDVKM. This CDR3 region has 13 residues. In DNA form, the CDR3 reads TGTGCCAGCACCCGGGACAGGGGGAATGAGCAGTTCTTC. This gives the protein CASTRDRGNEQFF.

This chain uses TRBV2 with TRBJ2-5, with 10 bases identical to TRBD1. The V gene end was trimmed by 5 bases and the J gene end by 3 bases; junction bases not matched to a gene: 6. This CDR3 has 15 residues. Looked up from germline, CDR1 is SNHLY and CDR2 is FYNNEI. CDR3 sequence (DNA): TGTGCCAGCAGTCGCCTCGGACAGGGGGAAGAGACCCAGTACTTC. Protein product: CASSRLGQGEETQYF.

The chain couples TRBV5-1 to TRBJ1-1; D is ambiguous. The V gene lost 4 bases and the J gene lost 1 base, with 11 bases spanning the gap. The CDR3 is 14 amino acids. Per the germline V gene, CDR1 is SGHRS and CDR2 is YFSETQ. CDR3 sequence (DNA): TGCGCCAGCAGCCAGGAAGGCACGAACACTGAAGCTTTCTTT. This codes for CASSQEGTNTEAFF.

Comment on this clone: The same CDR3 also results from other DNA sequences found in this sample. This rearrangement joins TRBV5-1 to TRBJ2-6; perhaps TRBD1 as D (5 bases). The V gene lost 0 bases and the J gene lost 4 bases, with 11 bases spanning the gap. This CDR3 spans 16 amino acids. The germline V gene has CDR1 SGHRS and CDR2 YFSETQ. CDR3 in amino acids: CASSLDRLSGANVLTF. CDR3 nucleotide sequence: TGCGCCAGCAGCTTGGACAGGTTGTCCGGGGCCAACGTCCTGACTTTC. The full variable domain, rest sourced from reference TRBV5-1 and TRBJ2-6, is KAGVTQTPRYLIKTRGQQVTLSCSPISGHRSVSWYQQTPGQGLQFLFEYFSETQRNKGNFPGRFSGRQFSNSRSEMNVSTLELGDSALYLCASSLDRLSGANVLTFGAGSRLTVL.

CDR3 in DNA: TGTGCCAGCAGCCCGACAGGTTCATCTGAAGCTTTCTTT. It yields the protein CASSPTGSSEAFF. V and J are TRBV28 and TRBJ1-1, with D maybe TRBD1 (6 bases). The length of the CDR3 is 13 residues. V gave up 6 bases and J gave up 6 bases, with 14 bases separating them. Per germline, CDR1 MDHEN and CDR2 SYDVKM.

This clone was counted between two and nine times. This chain links TRBV2 with TRBJ2-1, with unresolved D. V was clipped by 8 bases and J by 1 base, with 9 bases between them. The CDR3 runs 13 residues. The germline V gene encodes CDR1 SNHLY and CDR2 FYNNEI. The CDR3 is CASFRESYNEQFF. CDR3 bases: TGTGCCAGCTTCCGCGAGTCCTACAATGAGCAGTTCTTC. Variable domain in full (rest from reference TRBV2 and TRBJ2-1): EPEVTQTPSHQVTQMGQEVILRCVPISNHLYFYWYRQILGQKVEFLVSFYNNEISEKSEIFDDQFSVERPDGSNFTLKIRSTKLEDSAMYFCASFRESYNEQFFGPGTRLTVL.

This clone came up once. This rearrangement joins TRBV2 to TRBJ2-7; 11 positions agree with TRBD2. J was trimmed by 4 bases and V by 1 base; bases with no gene match: 3. Germline CDR1 SNHLY, CDR2 FYNNEI. The CDR3 has 15 residues. The CDR3 is CASSEGLAGSYEQYF. The CDR3, as DNA: TGTGCCAGCAGTGAAGGACTAGCGGGATCTTACGAGCAGTACTTC.

This clone showed up just a few times. The chain couples TRBV10-3 to TRBJ2-7; 9 bases fit TRBD1. V trimming: 2 bases; J trimming: 3 bases; junction bases outside the gene matches: 5. CDR1 is ENHRY and CDR2 is SYGVKD in the germline V gene. The CDR3 is 15 residues long. CDR3 protein: CAISEVTGGYYEQYF. The DNA for the CDR3 is TGTGCCATCAGTGAGGTCACAGGGGGCTACTACGAGCAGTACTTC.

This clone was detected only once. The chain is built from TRBV7-9 and TRBJ1-2, with TRBD1 identical over 8 bases. CDR1 and CDR2 from the germline V gene are SEHNR and FQNEAQ (reference sequence). CDR3 size: 16 residues. Germline trimming cut 0 bases from V and 6 bases from J; bases unmatched to any gene: 9. Written as DNA, the CDR3 is TGTGCCAGCAGCTTAGCGCCAGGGGGCATTACTGATGGCTACACCTTC. It encodes CASSLAPGGITDGYTF.

This sequence joins TRBV6-5 and TRBJ2-5; D gene unclear. V was clipped by 4 bases and J by 5 bases, with 8 bases between them. The germline gives CDR1 MNHEY, CDR2 SVGAGI. The CDR3 totals 12 residues. CDR3: CASSSSGETQYF. The CDR3 DNA reads as TGTGCCAGCAGTTCGTCCGGTGAGACCCAGTACTTC.

In this sample, this clone turned up a few times. The chain is built from TRBV9 and TRBJ2-7, with D uncertain. Germline assignment: CDR1 SGDLS and CDR2 YYNGEE. The CDR3 contains 10 residues. The V and J ends lost 9 bases and 5 bases respectively, with 9 bases between them. CDR3 protein: CATRNNEQYF. The CDR3 DNA reads as TGTGCCACCAGAAATAACGAGCAGTACTTC.

The rearrangement uses TRBV11-2 and TRBJ2-7; the match to TRBD1 covers 9 bases. The V gene's germline CDR1 is SGHAT and CDR2 FQNNGV. V shed 0 bases, J shed 3 bases, and the junction held 3 bases outside the gene matches. CDR3 length: 15 residues. The CDR3 DNA is TGTGCCAGCAGCTTAGATCGGGGACAGGGCTACGAGCAGTACTTC. This sequence encodes CASSLDRGQGYEQYF.

V usage is TRBV6-6 and J usage is TRBJ1-2, with D maybe TRBD1 (5 bases). Germline V gives CDR1 MNHNY, CDR2 SVGAGI (reference sequence). V shed 6 bases and J shed 4 bases, with 18 bases lying between them. The CDR3 is made up of 15 amino acids. CDR3 region: CASSKTLTALYGYTF. For the CDR3, the DNA is TGTGCCAGCAGCAAAACCCTGACAGCCCTCTATGGCTACACCTTC.

The chain recombines TRBV5-6 with TRBJ2-1, with D possibly TRBD2 on 6 matching bases. This CDR3 contains 13 residues. Trimming left V 5 bases short and J 6 bases short, with 12 bases between. CDR1 and CDR2 (germline): SGHDT, YYEEEE. CDR3 amino acids: CASSFTGGNEQFF. CDR3 DNA sequence: TGTGCCAGCAGTTTCACCGGGGGCAATGAGCAGTTCTTC.

The CDR3 protein is CASRNPGQGPEAFF. CDR3 sequence (DNA): TGTGCCAGCAGAAATCCGGGACAGGGCCCTGAAGCTTTCTTT. The rearrangement links TRBV11-2 to TRBJ1-1, with 9 bases fitting TRBD1. The length of the CDR3 is 14 residues. Germline V gives CDR1 SGHAT, CDR2 FQNNGV. Losses at the gene ends were 6 bases for V and 6 bases for J; bases not matched to a gene: 8. The whole variable domain, remainder taken from reference TRBV11-2 and TRBJ1-1, is EAGVAQSPRYKIIEKRQSVAFWCNPISGHATLYWYQQILGQGPKLLIQFQNNGVVDDSQLPKDRFSAERLKGVDSTLKIQPAKLEDSAVYLCASRNPGQGPEAFFGQGTRLTVV.

This chain uses TRBV30 with TRBJ1-5, with D possibly TRBD1 on 5 matching bases. Trimming shortened V by 2 bases and J by 5 bases, and 13 bases separated the two germline ends. CDR1 and CDR2 from the germline V gene are GTSNPN and SVGIG (reference sequence). CDR3 length: 14 residues. In DNA form, the CDR3 reads TGTGCCTGGAGTACGTCGACAGTAGATCAGCCCCAGCATTTT. Its translation is CAWSTSTVDQPQHF.

The chain combines TRBV6-6 with TRBJ1-2, with D tentatively TRBD1 (5 bases). Deletions cut 2 bases from V and 0 bases from J, with 13 bases between. The CDR3 runs 16 residues. From germline, CDR1 is MNHNY and CDR2 SVGAGI (reference sequence). The CDR3 DNA follows: TGTGCCAGCAGTTACCCCCAGGGCAGGGCTAACTATGGCTACACCTTC. It is translated as CASSYPQGRANYGYTF.

The rearrangement links TRBV15 to TRBJ2-5; TRBD2 is a possible D gene (6 bases). V was trimmed by 1 base and J by 0 bases, leaving 12 bases between them. CDR1 and CDR2 (germline): LNHNV, YYDKDF (reference sequence). CDR3 length equals 16 residues. This chain's CDR3 is CATSRGGRGYQETQYF. The CDR3 coding sequence is TGTGCCACCAGCAGAGGAGGCCGGGGGTACCAAGAGACCCAGTACTTC.